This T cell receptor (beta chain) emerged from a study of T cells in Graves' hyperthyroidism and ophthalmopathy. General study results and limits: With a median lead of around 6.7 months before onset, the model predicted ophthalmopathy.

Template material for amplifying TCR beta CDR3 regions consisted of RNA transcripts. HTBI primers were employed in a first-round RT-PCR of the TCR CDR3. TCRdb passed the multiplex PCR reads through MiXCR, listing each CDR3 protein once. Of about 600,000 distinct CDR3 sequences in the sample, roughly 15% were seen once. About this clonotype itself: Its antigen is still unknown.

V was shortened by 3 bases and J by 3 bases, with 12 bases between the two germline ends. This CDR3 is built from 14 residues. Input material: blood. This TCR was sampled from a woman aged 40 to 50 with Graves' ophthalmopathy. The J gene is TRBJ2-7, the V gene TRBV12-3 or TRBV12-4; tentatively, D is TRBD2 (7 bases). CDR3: CASSFGGLGYEQYF. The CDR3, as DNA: TGTGCCAGCAGTTTCGGGGGGCTGGGCTACGAGCAGTACTTC.